This is a list of T cell receptor beta chains from one sample in a study of blood T cell repertoires in COVID-19. Produced via immunoSEQ multiplex PCR; TCRdb's table is partial and in-frame only. Altogether under 250,000 clones are present, roughly 86% being singletons, with the ten largest covering less than 4.5%. The sequenced sample consisted of PBMCs or T cells enriched from blood (not recorded which). The source is a woman aged 30 to 39 with acute COVID-19. CDR3s include the opening cysteine and the closing phenylalanine or tryptophan. A D gene is named only where the DNA matches it firmly. Clone size is stated in some rows and not others, as once, few, many or a class when expanded.

abundance	len	v_gene	j_gene	d_gene	CDR3aa	CDR3nt
NA	14	TRBV7-2	TRBJ1-5	TRBD1	CASSSGQGPQPQHF	TGTGCCAGCAGCTCGGGACAGGGGCCTCAGCCCCAGCATTTT
once	16	TRBV20-1	TRBJ2-2	TRBD2	CSASGQRGANTGELFF	TGCAGTGCTAGTGGCCAGCGGGGGGCGAACACCGGGGAGCTGTTTTTT
NA	15	TRBV27	TRBJ2-5	TRBD1	CASSLWQGAKETQYF	TGTGCCAGCAGTTTATGGCAGGGGGCGAAAGAGACCCAGTACTTC
NA	13	TRBV2	TRBJ1-2	NA	CASTVQGNYGYTF	TGTGCCAGCACGGTGCAGGGGAACTATGGCTACACCTTC
NA	15	TRBV6-5	TRBJ1-6	NA	CASSSPGEVNSPLHF	TGTGCCAGCAGTTCCCCAGGGGAAGTGAATTCACCCCTCCACTTT
NA	13	TRBV29-1	TRBJ2-5	NA	CSVSLAGPETQYF	TGCAGCGTTAGTCTGGCAGGGCCGGAGACCCAGTACTTC
NA	13	TRBV7-9	TRBJ1-2	NA	CASSLRTVAGYTF	TGTGCCAGCAGCTTAAGGACAGTCGCTGGCTACACCTTC
NA	16	TRBV7-6	TRBJ2-7	TRBD2	CASSLARAAGAYEQYF	TGTGCCAGCAGCTTAGCGAGGGCAGCGGGAGCCTACGAGCAGTACTTC
once	15	TRBV2	TRBJ2-5	NA	CASNPGQGSQETQYF	TGTGCCAGCAACCCTGGCCAGGGAAGTCAAGAGACCCAGTACTTC
NA	14	TRBV27	TRBJ1-1	TRBD1	CASSSWTGSTEAFF	TGTGCCAGCAGTTCTTGGACAGGGTCCACTGAAGCTTTCTTT
NA	16	TRBV24-1	TRBJ2-1	NA	CATSDLGRGSYNEQFF	TGTGCCACCAGTGATTTGGGGCGGGGTTCCTACAATGAGCAGTTCTTC
NA	14	TRBV18	TRBJ2-7	NA	CASSPGGSTYEQYF	TGTGCCAGCTCACCAGGGGGGTCAACCTACGAGCAGTACTTC
few	16	TRBV5-1	TRBJ2-7	TRBD1	CASSYSPGQGGPEQYF	TGCGCCAGCTCCTATTCGCCGGGACAGGGGGGCCCAGAGCAGTACTTC
NA	15	TRBV5-1	TRBJ2-1	TRBD1	CASSFSQGVYNEQFF	TGCGCCAGCAGCTTCAGCCAGGGGGTATACAATGAGCAGTTCTTC
NA	15	TRBV5-6	TRBJ1-1	TRBD1	CASSLGAGGYTEAFF	TGTGCCAGCAGCTTGGGAGCAGGGGGCTACACTGAAGCTTTCTTT
NA	17	TRBV2	TRBJ1-1	NA	CASSADREVGGDTEAFF	TGTGCCAGCAGTGCCGACAGAGAGGTGGGGGGTGACACTGAAGCTTTCTTT
NA	13	TRBV30	TRBJ1-5	NA	CAWAPYSNQPQHF	TGTGCCTGGGCCCCTTATAGCAATCAGCCCCAGCATTTT
NA	16	TRBV19	TRBJ1-5	NA	CASSRGGGHGNQPQHF	TGTGCCAGTAGTAGAGGTGGGGGACACGGCAATCAGCCCCAGCATTTT
NA	15	TRBV28	TRBJ2-3	TRBD1	CASSPTGANTDTQYF	TGTGCCAGCAGTCCGACAGGGGCGAACACAGATACGCAGTATTTT
NA	15	TRBV5-1	TRBJ1-1	NA	CASSLEAGTNTEAFF	TGCGCCAGCAGCTTGGAGGCAGGAACAAACACTGAAGCTTTCTTT
NA	12	TRBV2	TRBJ1-2	TRBD1	CASTQGDRGYTF	TGTGCCAGCACTCAGGGGGACAGAGGCTACACCTTC
NA	16	TRBV5-4	TRBJ2-1	NA	CASSWRRGYDDNEQFF	TGTGCCAGCAGCTGGCGTAGGGGGTACGACGACAATGAGCAGTTCTTC
NA	16	TRBV28	TRBJ1-1	TRBD1	CASSLWDRQGATEAFF	TGTGCCAGCAGTTTATGGGACCGACAGGGGGCCACTGAAGCTTTCTTT
NA	14	TRBV27	TRBJ1-5	NA	CASSLRQSYQPQHF	TGTGCCAGCAGTCTAAGACAGAGTTATCAGCCCCAGCATTTT
NA	13	TRBV6-5	TRBJ1-6	NA	CASTRDYNSPLHF	TGTGCCAGCACCCGGGACTATAATTCACCCCTCCACTTT
NA	16	TRBV6-1	TRBJ1-1	TRBD1	CASSDRQGMGNTEAFF	TGTGCCAGCAGTGACCGACAGGGAATGGGGAACACTGAAGCTTTCTTT
NA	13	TRBV19	TRBJ1-1	TRBD1	CASQKGGNTEAFF	TGTGCCAGTCAGAAAGGGGGCAACACTGAAGCTTTCTTT